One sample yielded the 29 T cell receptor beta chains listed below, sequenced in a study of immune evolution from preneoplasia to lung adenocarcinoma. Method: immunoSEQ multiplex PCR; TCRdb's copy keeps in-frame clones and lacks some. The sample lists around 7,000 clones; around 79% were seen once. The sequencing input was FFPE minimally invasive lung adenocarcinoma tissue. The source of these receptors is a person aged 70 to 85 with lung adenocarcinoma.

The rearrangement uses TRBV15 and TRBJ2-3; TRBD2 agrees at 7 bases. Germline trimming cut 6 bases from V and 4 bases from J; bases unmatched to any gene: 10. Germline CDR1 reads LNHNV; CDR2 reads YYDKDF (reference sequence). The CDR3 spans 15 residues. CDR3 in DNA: TGTGCCACCAGTAGGACTAGGGGAATGGCAGATACGCAGTATTTT. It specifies CATSRTRGMADTQYF.

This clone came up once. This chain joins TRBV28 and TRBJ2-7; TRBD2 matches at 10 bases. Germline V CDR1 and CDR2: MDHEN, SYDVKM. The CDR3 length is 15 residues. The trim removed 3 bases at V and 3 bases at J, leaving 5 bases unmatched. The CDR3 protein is CASSFKASGSYEQYF. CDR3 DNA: TGTGCCAGCAGTTTTAAGGCTAGCGGGAGCTACGAGCAGTACTTC.

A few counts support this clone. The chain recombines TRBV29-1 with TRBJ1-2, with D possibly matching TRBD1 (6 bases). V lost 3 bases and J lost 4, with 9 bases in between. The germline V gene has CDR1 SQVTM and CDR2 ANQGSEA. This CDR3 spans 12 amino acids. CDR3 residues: CSVETGFYGYTF. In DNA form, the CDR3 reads TGCAGCGTTGAGACAGGTTTCTATGGCTACACCTTC.

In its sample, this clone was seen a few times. The CDR3 here is CASSSVVDEQYF. CDR3 coding DNA: TGTGCCAGCAGCTCTGTAGTTGATGAGCAGTACTTC. This chain uses TRBV7-9 with TRBJ2-7, with D uncertain. Trimming removed 4 bases from V and 7 bases from J, with 11 bases in between. Germline V gene sequence: CDR1 SEHNR, CDR2 FQNEAQ (reference sequence). The CDR3 totals 12 residues.

CDR3 loop: CASSWQGPSNEQFF. The CDR3 region has the DNA TGTGCCAGCAGCTGGCAGGGGCCCTCCAATGAGCAGTTCTTC. The chain links TRBV2 to TRBJ2-1; possibly TRBD1 for D (6 bases). This CDR3 comprises 14 residues. Trimming removed 6 bases from V and 6 bases from J, with 15 bases in between. Germline-derived CDR1 and CDR2 are SNHLY and FYNNEI. The full variable domain, with the rest looked up from reference TRBV2 and TRBJ2-1, is EPEVTQTPSHQVTQMGQEVILRCVPISNHLYFYWYRQILGQKVEFLVSFYNNEISEKSEIFDDQFSVERPDGSNFTLKIRSTKLEDSAMYFCASSWQGPSNEQFFGPGTRLTVL.

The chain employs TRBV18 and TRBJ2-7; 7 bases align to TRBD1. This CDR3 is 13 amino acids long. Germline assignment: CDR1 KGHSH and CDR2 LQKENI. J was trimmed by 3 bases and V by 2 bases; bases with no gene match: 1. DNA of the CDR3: TGTGCCAGCTCACCAGGGGACAGCTACGAGCAGTACTTC. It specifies CASSPGDSYEQYF. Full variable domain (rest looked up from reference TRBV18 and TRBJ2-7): NAGVMQNPRHLVRRRGQEARLRCSPMKGHSHVYWYRQLPEEGLKFMVYLQKENIIDESGMPKERFSAEFPKEGPSILRIQQVVRGDSAAYFCASSPGDSYEQYFGPGTRLTVT.

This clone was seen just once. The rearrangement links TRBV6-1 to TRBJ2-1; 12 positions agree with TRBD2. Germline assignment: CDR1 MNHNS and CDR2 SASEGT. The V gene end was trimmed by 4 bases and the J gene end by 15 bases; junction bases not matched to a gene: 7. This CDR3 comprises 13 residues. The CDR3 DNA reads TGTGCCAGCAGTGGGCTAGCGGGGGGGCCTGGGTTCTTC. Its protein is CASSGLAGGPGFF.

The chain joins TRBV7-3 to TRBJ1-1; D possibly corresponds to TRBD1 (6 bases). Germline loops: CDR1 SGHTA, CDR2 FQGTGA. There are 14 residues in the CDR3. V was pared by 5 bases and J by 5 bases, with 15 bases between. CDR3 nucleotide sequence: TGTGCCAGCAGCCCCCAAGGGGGGGTAACTGAAGCTTTCTTT. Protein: CASSPQGGVTEAFF. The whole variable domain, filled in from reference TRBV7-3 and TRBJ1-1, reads GAGVSQTPSNKVTEKGKYVELRCDPISGHTALYWYRQSLGQGPEFLIYFQGTGAADDSGLPNDRFFAVRPEGSVSTLKIQRTERGDSAVYLCASSPQGGVTEAFFGQGTRLTVV.

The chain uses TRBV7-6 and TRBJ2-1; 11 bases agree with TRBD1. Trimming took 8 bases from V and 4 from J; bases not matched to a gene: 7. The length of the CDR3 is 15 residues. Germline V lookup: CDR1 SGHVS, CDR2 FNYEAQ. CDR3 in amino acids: CASGIGTGGYNEQFF. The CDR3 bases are TGTGCCAGCGGAATCGGGACAGGGGGGTACAATGAGCAGTTCTTC.

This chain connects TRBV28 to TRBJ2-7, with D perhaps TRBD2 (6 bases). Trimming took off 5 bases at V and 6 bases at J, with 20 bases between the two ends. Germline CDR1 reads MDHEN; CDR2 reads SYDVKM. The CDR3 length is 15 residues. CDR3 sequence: CASSGTTGVFGEQYF. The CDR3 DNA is TGTGCCAGCAGTGGGACCACGGGAGTTTTCGGCGAGCAGTACTTC.

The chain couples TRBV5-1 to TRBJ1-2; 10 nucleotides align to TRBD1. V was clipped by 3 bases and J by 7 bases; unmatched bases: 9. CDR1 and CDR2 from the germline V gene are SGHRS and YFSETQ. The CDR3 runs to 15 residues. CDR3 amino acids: CASSSTGTGAGGYTF. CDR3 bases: TGCGCCAGCAGCTCCACCGGGACAGGGGCGGGTGGCTACACCTTC.

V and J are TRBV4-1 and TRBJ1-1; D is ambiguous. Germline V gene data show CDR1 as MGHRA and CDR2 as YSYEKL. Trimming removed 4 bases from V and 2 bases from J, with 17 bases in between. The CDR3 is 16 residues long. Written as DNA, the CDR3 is TGCGCCAGCAGCCCCCCCCATTGGAGTCTTAACACTGAAGCTTTCTTT. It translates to CASSPPHWSLNTEAFF.

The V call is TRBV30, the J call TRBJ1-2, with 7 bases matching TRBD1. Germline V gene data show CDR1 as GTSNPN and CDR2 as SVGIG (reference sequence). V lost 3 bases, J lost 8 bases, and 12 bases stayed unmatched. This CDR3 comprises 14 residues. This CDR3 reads CAWSASRQGGGYTF. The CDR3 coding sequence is TGTGCCTGGAGCGCAAGTAGACAGGGAGGCGGCTACACCTTC.

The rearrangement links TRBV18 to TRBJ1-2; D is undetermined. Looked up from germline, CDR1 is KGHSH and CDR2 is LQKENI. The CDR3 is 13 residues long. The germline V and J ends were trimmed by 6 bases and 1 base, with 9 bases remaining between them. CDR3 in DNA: TGTGCCAGCTCCCGGGGATTTAACTATGGCTACACCTTC. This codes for CASSRGFNYGYTF.

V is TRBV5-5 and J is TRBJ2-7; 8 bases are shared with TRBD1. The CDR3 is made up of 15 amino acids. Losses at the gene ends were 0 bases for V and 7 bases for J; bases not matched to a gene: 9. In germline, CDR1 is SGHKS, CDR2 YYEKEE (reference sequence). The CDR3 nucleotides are TGTGCCAGCAGCTTGGCCAGGCAGGGGGCTGGGGAGCAGTACTTC. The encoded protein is CASSLARQGAGEQYF.

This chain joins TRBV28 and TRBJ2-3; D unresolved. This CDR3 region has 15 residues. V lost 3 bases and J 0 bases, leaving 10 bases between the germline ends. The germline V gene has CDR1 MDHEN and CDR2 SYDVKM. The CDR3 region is CASSFLSGSTDTQYF. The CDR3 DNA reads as TGTGCCAGCAGTTTTCTATCCGGGAGCACAGATACGCAGTATTTT.

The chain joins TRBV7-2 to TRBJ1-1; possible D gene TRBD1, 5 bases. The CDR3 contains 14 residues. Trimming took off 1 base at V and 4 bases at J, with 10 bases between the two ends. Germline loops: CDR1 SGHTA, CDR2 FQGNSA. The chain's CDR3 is CASSLGGVSTEAFF. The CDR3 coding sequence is TGTGCCAGCAGCTTAGGGGGGGTGAGCACTGAAGCTTTCTTT.

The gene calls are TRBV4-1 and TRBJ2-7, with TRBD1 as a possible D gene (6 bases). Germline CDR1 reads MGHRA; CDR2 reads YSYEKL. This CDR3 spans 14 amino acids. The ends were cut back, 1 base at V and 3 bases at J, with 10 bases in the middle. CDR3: CASSQGDKSYEQYF. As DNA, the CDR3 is TGCGCCAGCAGCCAAGGGGACAAGAGCTACGAGCAGTACTTC.

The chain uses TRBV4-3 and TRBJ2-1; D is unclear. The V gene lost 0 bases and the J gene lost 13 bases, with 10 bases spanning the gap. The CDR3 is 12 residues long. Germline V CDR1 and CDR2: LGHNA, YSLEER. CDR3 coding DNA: TGCGCCAGCAGCCAAGATCTGACTCATCAGTTCTTC. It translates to CASSQDLTHQFF.

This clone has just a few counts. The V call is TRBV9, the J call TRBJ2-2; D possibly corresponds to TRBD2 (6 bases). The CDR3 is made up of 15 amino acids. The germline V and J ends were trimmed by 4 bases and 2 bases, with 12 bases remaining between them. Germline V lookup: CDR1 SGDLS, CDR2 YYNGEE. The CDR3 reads CASSRLDTNTGELFF. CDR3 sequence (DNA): TGTGCCAGCAGCAGACTAGACACCAACACCGGGGAGCTGTTTTTT.

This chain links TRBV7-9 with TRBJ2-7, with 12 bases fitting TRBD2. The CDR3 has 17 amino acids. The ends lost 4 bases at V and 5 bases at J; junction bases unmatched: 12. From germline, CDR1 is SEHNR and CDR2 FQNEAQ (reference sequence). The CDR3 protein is CASSSLMTSGSSHEQYF. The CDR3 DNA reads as TGTGCCAGCAGCTCCCTTATGACTAGCGGGAGTTCCCACGAGCAGTACTTC.

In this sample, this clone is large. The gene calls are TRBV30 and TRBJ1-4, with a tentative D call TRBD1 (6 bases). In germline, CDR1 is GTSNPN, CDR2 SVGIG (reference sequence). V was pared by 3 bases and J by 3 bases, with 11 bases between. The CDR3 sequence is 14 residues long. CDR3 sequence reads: CAWSSRGANEKLFF. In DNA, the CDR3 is TGTGCCTGGAGCTCCAGGGGTGCTAATGAAAAACTGTTTTTT.

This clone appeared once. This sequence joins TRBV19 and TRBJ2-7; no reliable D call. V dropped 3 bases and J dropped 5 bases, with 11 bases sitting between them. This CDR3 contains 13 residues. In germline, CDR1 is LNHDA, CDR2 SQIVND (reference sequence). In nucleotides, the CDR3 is TGTGCCAGTAGTATGGGTCAATGGAACGAGCAGTACTTC. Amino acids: CASSMGQWNEQYF.

This chain's CDR3 is CATHPGPSRFEYF. The CDR3, as DNA: TGTGCCACCCACCCGGGACCCAGCAGATTTGAGTATTTT. The chain has TRBV6-5 and TRBJ2-3; D may correspond to TRBD1 or TRBD2 (5 bases each). Germline lookup yields CDR1 MNHEY and CDR2 SVGAGI. This CDR3 comprises 13 residues. V lost 10 bases to trimming and J lost 13 bases, with 24 bases between them.

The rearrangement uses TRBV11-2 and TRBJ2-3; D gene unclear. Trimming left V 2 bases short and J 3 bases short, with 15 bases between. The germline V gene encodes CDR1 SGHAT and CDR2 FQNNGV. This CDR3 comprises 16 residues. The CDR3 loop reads CASSLILRYGTDTQYF. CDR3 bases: TGTGCCAGCAGCTTAATCCTGAGGTACGGGACAGATACGCAGTATTTT.

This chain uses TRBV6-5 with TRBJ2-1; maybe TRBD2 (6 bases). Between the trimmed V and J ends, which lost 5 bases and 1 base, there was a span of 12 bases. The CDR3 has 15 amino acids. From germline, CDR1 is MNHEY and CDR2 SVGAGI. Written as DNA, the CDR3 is TGTGCCAGCAGTGGGGCGGGAAGGTCCTACAATGAGCAGTTCTTC. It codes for CASSGAGRSYNEQFF.

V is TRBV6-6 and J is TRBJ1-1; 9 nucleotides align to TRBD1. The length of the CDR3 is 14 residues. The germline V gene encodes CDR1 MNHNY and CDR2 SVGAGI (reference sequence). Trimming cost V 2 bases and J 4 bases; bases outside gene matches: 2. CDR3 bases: TGTGCCAGCAGTTACACGACAGGGGGCACTGAAGCTTTCTTT. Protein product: CASSYTTGGTEAFF.

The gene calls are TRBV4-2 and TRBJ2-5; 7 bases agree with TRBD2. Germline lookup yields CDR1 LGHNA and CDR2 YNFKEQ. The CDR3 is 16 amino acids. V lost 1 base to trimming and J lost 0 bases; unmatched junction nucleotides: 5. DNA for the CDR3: TGTGCCAGCAGCCAAGCGGCTAGCGGCAACCAAGAGACCCAGTACTTC. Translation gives CASSQAASGNQETQYF.

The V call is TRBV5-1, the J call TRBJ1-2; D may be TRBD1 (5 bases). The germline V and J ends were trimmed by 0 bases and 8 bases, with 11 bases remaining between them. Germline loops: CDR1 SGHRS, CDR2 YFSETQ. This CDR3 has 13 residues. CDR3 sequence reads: CASSLERGTGYTF. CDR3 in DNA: TGCGCCAGCAGCTTGGAACGGGGGACGGGCTACACCTTC.